These T cell receptor beta chains were read from a single sample in a study of blood T cell repertoires in COVID-19. Sequencing used immunoSEQ multiplex PCR; TCRdb keeps in-frame clones, though not all of them. The table has around 100,000 clones, roughly 84% seen once. Material: peripheral blood. These receptors were obtained from a human donor in a cohort sampled during active COVID-19. Both conserved end residues are part of each CDR3. D genes are given only for firm matches. For some rows the clone size is stated as once, few or many, or as a class when expanded; others skip it.

V	J	size	D	CDR3	DNA
TRBV14	TRBJ2-6	few	-	CASSSSSGANVLTF	TGTGCCAGCAGCTCTTCCTCTGGGGCCAACGTCCTGACTTTC
TRBV3-1/TRBV3-2	TRBJ1-1	-	-	CASSQGATPGVAFF	TGTGCCAGCAGCCAGGGGGCCACCCCGGGCGTAGCTTTCTTT
TRBV5-1	TRBJ2-5	-	-	CASSLGGSRGTQYF	TGCGCCAGCAGCTTGGGCGGCTCTCGGGGGACCCAGTACTTC
TRBV18	TRBJ2-1	-	-	CASSSWRGPNEQFF	TGTGCCAGCTCGTCTTGGCGGGGGCCCAATGAGCAGTTCTTC
TRBV9	TRBJ1-3	-	TRBD1	CASSGSGQTGNTIYF	TGTGCCAGCAGCGGATCGGGACAGACTGGAAACACCATATATTTT
TRBV6-1	TRBJ1-5	-	TRBD1	CASSDSGQRLNQPQHF	TGTGCCAGCAGTGATTCGGGACAGAGGTTAAATCAGCCCCAGCATTTT
TRBV7-8	TRBJ2-5	once	-	CASSFYLSETQYF	TGTGCCAGCAGCTTCTATCTTTCGGAGACCCAGTACTTC
TRBV7-9	TRBJ1-1	-	TRBD1	CASRPTGGSTEAFF	TGTGCCAGCAGACCGACAGGGGGGTCCACTGAAGCTTTCTTT
TRBV3-1/TRBV3-2	TRBJ2-5	-	-	CASSLRGRRETQYF	TGTGCCAGCAGCCTCCGTGGGAGAAGAGAGACCCAGTACTTC
TRBV6-2/TRBV6-3	TRBJ1-2	-	-	CASSYEEFSPGGYGYTF	TGTGCCAGCAGTTACGAGGAGTTCAGCCCTGGAGGATATGGCTACACCTTC
TRBV18	TRBJ2-3	-	-	CASSKGAPRDTQYF	TGTGCCAGCTCAAAAGGGGCCCCCCGCGATACGCAGTATTTT
TRBV27	TRBJ2-2	-	TRBD2	CASSSRERGTGELFF	TGTGCCAGCAGTAGCAGGGAGCGGGGCACCGGGGAGCTGTTTTTT
TRBV6-2/TRBV6-3	TRBJ2-3	-	TRBD2	CASSYRRGAPLTDTQYF	TGTGCCAGCAGTTACCGGCGGGGGGCCCCCCTCACAGATACGCAGTATTTT
TRBV5-1	TRBJ1-6	-	TRBD1	CASSPSVGTGGRSLHF	TGCGCCAGCAGCCCTTCCGTGGGGACAGGTGGCCGTTCCCTCCACTTT
TRBV6-2/TRBV6-3	TRBJ1-2	-	-	CASSYPSSGDQGYGYTF	TGTGCCAGCAGTTACCCCTCGAGCGGGGATCAGGGCTATGGCTACACCTTC
TRBV7-2	TRBJ2-3	-	TRBD2	CASSAQGSGGLTDTQYF	TGTGCCAGCAGCGCCCAGGGCAGCGGGGGGCTCACAGATACGCAGTATTTT
TRBV5-5	TRBJ2-3	-	TRBD2	CASSLGLAGGPNTQYF	TGTGCCAGCAGCTTGGGACTAGCGGGGGGGCCGAATACGCAGTATTTT
TRBV9	TRBJ2-7	few	TRBD2	CASSVGQRGTYEQYF	TGTGCCAGCAGCGTAGGTCAGCGGGGGACGTACGAGCAGTACTTC
TRBV14	TRBJ2-7	-	TRBD2	CASSQGLAGWYEQYF	TGTGCCAGCAGCCAAGGGCTAGCGGGGTGGTACGAGCAGTACTTC
TRBV18	TRBJ2-7	once	-	CASSPSRPEQYF	TGTGCCAGCTCACCCTCTCGTCCCGAGCAGTACTTC
TRBV5-1	TRBJ2-2	-	TRBD1	CASSLGQGTGELFF	TGCGCCAGCAGCCTCGGACAGGGGACCGGGGAGCTGTTTTTT
TRBV10-3	TRBJ2-7	-	-	CAISDGASDEQYF	TGTGCCATCAGTGATGGGGCGTCGGACGAGCAGTACTTC
TRBV2	TRBJ1-4	-	-	CASSQFGTLGYEKLFF	TGTGCCAGCAGTCAATTTGGGACTCTGGGTTATGAAAAACTGTTTTTT
TRBV18	TRBJ2-1	few	-	CASSATRPNEQFF	TGTGCCAGCTCGGCAACTAGGCCGAATGAGCAGTTCTTC
TRBV18	TRBJ2-1	once	TRBD2	CASSSAPSGGVGEQFF	TGTGCCAGCTCATCAGCTCCTAGCGGGGGTGTCGGTGAGCAGTTCTTC
TRBV5-6	TRBJ2-7	-	-	CASSLSDEQYF	TGTGCCAGCAGCTTGTCTGACGAGCAGTACTTC
TRBV30	TRBJ2-3	-	TRBD1	CAWSSDRDATDTQYF	TGTGCCTGGAGTAGTGACAGGGACGCCACAGATACGCAGTATTTT
TRBV6-1	TRBJ2-7	-	TRBD1	CASSEAGTGAYEQYF	TGTGCCAGCAGTGAAGCCGGGACAGGGGCCTACGAGCAGTACTTC
TRBV5-1	TRBJ2-1	-	-	CASSSRGTSSYNEQFF	TGCGCCAGCAGCTCCCGGGGTACCAGCTCCTACAATGAGCAGTTCTTC
TRBV2	TRBJ1-1	-	-	CASTYDTEAFF	TGTGCCAGCACTTATGACACTGAAGCTTTCTTT
TRBV7-2	TRBJ2-1	-	-	CASSLGLQAHYNEQFF	TGTGCCAGCAGCTTAGGGCTGCAGGCCCACTACAATGAGCAGTTCTTC
TRBV11-1	TRBJ1-1	-	-	CASSLMRLDMNTEAFF	TGTGCCAGCAGCTTAATGCGTTTAGACATGAACACTGAAGCTTTCTTT
TRBV28	TRBJ2-7	once	TRBD2	CASSLLSGGIGYEQYF	TGTGCCAGCAGTTTATTATCGGGGGGGATAGGCTACGAGCAGTACTTC
TRBV5-4	TRBJ2-3	-	TRBD2	CASSLAGGPRTDTQYF	TGTGCCAGCAGCTTAGCGGGGGGGCCGCGCACAGATACGCAGTATTTT
TRBV28	TRBJ1-3	-	-	CASTEPERNTIYF	TGTGCCAGCACGGAGCCGGAGCGGAACACCATATATTTT
TRBV5-8	TRBJ1-6	-	TRBD1	CASSWTGRNSPLHF	TGTGCCAGCAGCTGGACAGGGAGGAATTCACCCCTCCACTTT
TRBV27	TRBJ1-2	medium-sized	TRBD1	CASGNGDRVYGYTF	TGTGCCAGCGGGAACGGGGACAGGGTTTATGGCTACACCTTC
TRBV9	TRBJ1-6	-	-	CASSVGGDSPLHF	TGTGCCAGCAGCGTAGGGGGGGATTCACCCCTCCACTTT